Each of the 8 T cell receptor beta chains below was sequenced from the same sample in a study of T cells after yellow fever vaccination. TCRdb passed the 5' RACE reads through MiXCR, listing each CDR3 protein once. The repertoire holds around 610,000 distinct CDR3 sequences, with approximately 13% as singletons. Sequences were derived from PBMCs, sampled on the day of the yellow fever booster vaccination. The receptor source for this set is a man aged 25 to 45 who received the YFV17D yellow fever vaccine.

The CDR3 here is CASSASTARNIQYF. CDR3 in DNA: TGTGCCAGCAGCGCGAGTACCGCGAGGAACATTCAGTACTTC. J is TRBJ2-4 and V is TRBV6-1, with D unresolved. Trimming removed 6 bases from V and 7 bases from J, with 16 bases in between. Germline loops: CDR1 MNHNS, CDR2 SASEGT. The CDR3 loop spans 14 amino acids.

The V call is TRBV3-1, the J call TRBJ2-7; 9 bases fit TRBD1. Germline lookup yields CDR1 LGHDT and CDR2 YNNKEL (reference sequence). CDR3 length equals 15 residues. V dropped 4 bases and J dropped 3; count of bases not matched to a gene: 7. CDR3 residues: CASSRAGQGNYEQYF. CDR3 bases: TGTGCCAGCAGCCGGGCGGGACAGGGAAACTACGAGCAGTACTTC.

This clonotype was seen a handful of times. The chain uses TRBV5-6 and TRBJ2-1; 11 bases fit TRBD2. Germline CDR1 SGHDT, CDR2 YYEEEE. V was clipped by 3 bases and J by 3 bases; unmatched bases: 5. The CDR3 spans 16 residues. This CDR3 is CASSWDSGRGYNEQFF. The CDR3 bases are TGTGCCAGCAGCTGGGATAGCGGGAGGGGCTACAATGAGCAGTTCTTC.

The V gene is TRBV12-3 or TRBV12-4, the J gene TRBJ2-1, with 8 nucleotides matching TRBD2. CDR3 length: 19 amino acids. V lost 6 bases to trimming and J lost 2 bases; unmatched junction nucleotides: 18. CDR3 residues: CASSPNVWVAGRTYNEQFF. In DNA form, the CDR3 reads TGTGCCAGCAGCCCGAATGTTTGGGTAGCGGGAAGGACCTACAATGAGCAGTTCTTC.

This clonotype appeared a few times. The genes are TRBV12-3 or TRBV12-4 and TRBJ2-7; 7 bases agree with TRBD2. This CDR3 has 15 residues. The J segment lost 2 bases and the V segment lost 4 bases, leaving 8 bases of the junction unmatched. The CDR3 is CASSSPPGLAYEQYF. The CDR3 region has the DNA TGTGCCAGCAGTTCCCCACCCGGACTAGCCTACGAGCAGTACTTC.

This chain joins TRBV3-1 and TRBJ2-1; perhaps TRBD1 as D (5 bases). V was trimmed by 3 bases and J by 6 bases, leaving 21 bases between them. This CDR3 spans 17 amino acids. The germline gives CDR1 LGHDT, CDR2 YNNKEL (reference sequence). The CDR3 DNA reads as TGTGCCAGCAGCCAGATTAAGGGGATTTCTACCCTCAATGAGCAGTTCTTC. Translation: CASSQIKGISTLNEQFF.

The chain is built from TRBV29-1 and TRBJ2-6; D gene ambiguous. Germline V CDR1 and CDR2: SQVTM, ANQGSEA. Trimming cost V 7 bases and J 4 bases, with 11 bases left between them. The CDR3 spans 13 residues. Written as DNA, the CDR3 is TGCAGCGCCCGCCTGGGAGGGGCCAACGTCCTGACTTTC. This sequence encodes CSARLGGANVLTF.

This sequence joins TRBV5-1 and TRBJ2-5; 14 nucleotides match TRBD2. Germline V CDR1 and CDR2: SGHRS, YFSETQ. Trimming removed 4 bases from V and 8 bases from J; junction bases left unmatched: 4. This CDR3 contains 14 residues. The CDR3, as DNA: TGCGCCAGCAGCCAGACTAGCGGGAGGGATACCCAGTACTTC. It is translated as CASSQTSGRDTQYF.